A single sample is the source of the 28 T cell receptor beta chains below, sequenced in a study of blood T cell repertoires in COVID-19. Profiled with immunoSEQ multiplex PCR; TCRdb holds only in-frame clones, not every one. The sample carries approximately 12,000 clones, roughly four fifths recorded once. The sample was peripheral blood. These receptors were collected from a woman aged 60-75 years with acute or convalescent COVID-19.

This clone was observed a handful of times. The V and J genes are TRBV27 and TRBJ2-7, with 11 positions matching TRBD1. The germline CDR1 and CDR2 sequences are MNHEY and SMNVEV (reference sequence). V lost 5 bases and J lost 4; bases outside the gene matches: 7. The CDR3 length is 15 residues. This chain's CDR3 is CASSLGTGGKYEQYF. The CDR3 DNA is TGTGCCAGCAGTCTCGGGACAGGGGGGAAGTACGAGCAGTACTTC.

This clone is a singleton in its sample. The V call is TRBV9, the J call TRBJ2-5; weak D call: TRBD1 (5 bases). This CDR3 comprises 16 residues. Trimming pared 0 bases from V and 1 base from J, leaving 13 bases between. Germline V gene data show CDR1 as SGDLS and CDR2 as YYNGEE. CDR3 amino acids: CASSVVGQGFQETQYF. CDR3 DNA sequence: TGTGCCAGCAGCGTAGTAGGTCAGGGATTCCAAGAGACCCAGTACTTC.

The rearrangement joins TRBV9 to TRBJ2-1; D is possibly TRBD1 (6 bases). Trimming shortened V by 4 bases and J by 6 bases, and 14 bases separated the two germline ends. Germline V gene sequence: CDR1 SGDLS, CDR2 YYNGEE. There are 14 residues in the CDR3. CDR3 protein: CASSLIDRSNEQFF. The CDR3 DNA sequence: TGTGCCAGCAGCCTTATAGACAGGTCCAATGAGCAGTTCTTC.

V gene TRBV18 combines with J gene TRBJ1-4, with 9 bases that match TRBD1. The J segment lost 9 bases and the V segment lost 3 bases, leaving 5 bases of the junction unmatched. CDR3 length equals 14 residues. Germline values: CDR1 KGHSH, CDR2 LQKENI. This CDR3 is CASSPGTGSKKLFF. The CDR3 DNA is TGTGCCAGCTCACCTGGGACAGGGTCGAAAAAACTGTTTTTT. The full variable domain, its missing parts supplied by reference TRBV18 and TRBJ1-4, is NAGVMQNPRHLVRRRGQEARLRCSPMKGHSHVYWYRQLPEEGLKFMVYLQKENIIDESGMPKERFSAEFPKEGPSILRIQQVVRGDSAAYFCASSPGTGSKKLFFGSGTQLSVL.

The chain uses TRBV3-1 (or the pseudogene TRBV3-2) and TRBJ1-5; tentative D call: TRBD1 (6 bases). CDR3 size: 14 residues. Trimming left V 3 bases short and J 0 bases short, with 6 bases between. Germline V lookup: CDR1 LGHDT, CDR2 YNNKEL (reference sequence). This CDR3 reads CASSQTGSNQPQHF. The CDR3 nucleotides read TGTGCCAGCAGCCAGACAGGTAGCAATCAGCCCCAGCATTTT.

The V call is TRBV11-2, the J call TRBJ1-2; D unresolved. Trimming shortened V by 3 bases and J by 2 bases, and 7 bases separated the two germline ends. CDR1 and CDR2 (germline): SGHAT, FQNNGV. The CDR3 is made up of 13 amino acids. CDR3 bases: TGTGCCAGCAGCTTCGGAGTAAACTATGGCTACACCTTC. This codes for CASSFGVNYGYTF.

The chain joins TRBV5-1 to TRBJ2-1, with 8 nucleotides matching TRBD2. CDR3 length equals 17 residues. V gave up 0 bases and J gave up 0 bases; unmatched junction bases: 5. Germline-derived CDR1 and CDR2 are SGHRS and YFSETQ. The CDR3: CASSLETGTSSYNEQFF. The CDR3 DNA follows: TGCGCCAGCAGCTTGGAAACCGGGACTAGCTCCTACAATGAGCAGTTCTTC. Full variable domain (outside the CDR3, taken from reference TRBV5-1 and TRBJ2-1): KAGVTQTPRYLIKTRGQQVTLSCSPISGHRSVSWYQQTPGQGLQFLFEYFSETQRNKGNFPGRFSGRQFSNSRSEMNVSTLELGDSALYLCASSLETGTSSYNEQFFGPGTRLTVL.

V gene TRBV27 combines with J gene TRBJ1-1; TRBD1 aligns across 8 bases. The CDR3 spans 14 residues. CDR1 and CDR2 from the germline V gene are MNHEY and SMNVEV (reference sequence). V lost 4 bases to trimming and J lost 3 bases; unmatched junction nucleotides: 4. CDR3: CASSSSDRDTEAFF. For the CDR3, the DNA is TGTGCCAGCAGTTCGTCGGACAGGGACACTGAAGCTTTCTTT.

The rearrangement uses TRBV18 and TRBJ2-1; D call uncertain. Germline V CDR1 and CDR2: KGHSH, LQKENI. Trimming pared 2 bases from V and 4 bases from J, leaving 6 bases between. This CDR3 is 13 amino acids long. The CDR3 DNA reads as TGTGCCAGCTCACCAGGGCAATACAATGAGCAGTTCTTC. Translated: CASSPGQYNEQFF.

This clone was detected only once. The J gene is TRBJ1-5, the V gene TRBV10-3, with TRBD1 matching 7 bases. The junction had 9 bases not matched to a gene; V was cut back by 6 bases and J by 4 bases. The CDR3 runs to 15 residues. Germline loops: CDR1 ENHRY, CDR2 SYGVKD. CDR3 amino acids: CAISATGALNQPQHF. DNA of the CDR3: TGTGCCATCAGCGCCACAGGGGCATTAAATCAGCCCCAGCATTTT.

The chain joins TRBV2 to TRBJ1-5, with a weak D call TRBD1 (5 bases). CDR1 is SNHLY and CDR2 is FYNNEI in the germline V gene. The CDR3 contains 16 residues. Between the trimmed V and J ends, which lost 4 bases and 3 bases, there was a span of 16 bases. The CDR3 region is CASSGSRGQLNQPQHF. CDR3 sequence (DNA): TGTGCCAGCAGTGGCAGTAGAGGACAACTCAATCAGCCCCAGCATTTT.

There are a few counts of this clone. The gene calls are TRBV12-5 and TRBJ1-6; 8 bases agree with TRBD1. This CDR3 is 17 amino acids long. The V and J ends lost 4 bases and 4 bases, in that order; junction bases with no gene match: 9. Germline lookup yields CDR1 LGHNT and CDR2 FRNRAP. The CDR3 region is CASGSRAGGFYNSPLHF. The CDR3 DNA reads as TGTGCTAGTGGTTCCAGAGCAGGGGGCTTTTATAATTCACCCCTCCACTTT.

This clone was counted between two and nine times. J is TRBJ1-2 and V is TRBV7-2; no clear D gene. Germline CDR1 reads SGHTA; CDR2 reads FQGNSA. V was shortened by 5 bases and J by 4 bases, with 20 bases between the two germline ends. This CDR3 is 16 amino acids long. CDR3 amino acids: CASSPRPGSLIYGYTF. CDR3 DNA sequence: TGTGCCAGCAGCCCCCGCCCGGGGTCTCTTATCTATGGCTACACCTTC. The complete variable domain, with remaining parts taken from reference TRBV7-2 and TRBJ1-2, reads GAGVSQSPSNKVTEKGKDVELRCDPISGHTALYWYRQSLGQGLEFLIYFQGNSAPDKSGLPSDRFSAERTGGSVSTLTIQRTQQEDSAVYLCASSPRPGSLIYGYTFGSGTRLTVV.

This clone showed up just a few times. The CDR3 protein is CASSGDSSIRVNTEAFF. The CDR3 DNA sequence: TGTGCCAGTAGTGGGGACAGTTCCATACGAGTGAACACTGAAGCTTTCTTT. The chain couples TRBV19 to TRBJ1-1; 7 nucleotides align to TRBD1. Germline lookup yields CDR1 LNHDA and CDR2 SQIVND (reference sequence). With 5 bases clipped from V and 0 bases from J, the junction kept 12 bases outside the gene matches. The CDR3 has 17 residues.

The rearrangement links TRBV5-1 to TRBJ2-7; weak D call: TRBD2 (6 bases). V dropped 1 base and J dropped 3 bases, with 11 bases sitting between them. CDR3 size: 14 residues. The V gene's germline CDR1 is SGHRS and CDR2 YFSETQ. CDR3 bases: TGCGCCAGCAGCTTGTCTCCTAGCGTCTACGAGCAGTACTTC. It encodes CASSLSPSVYEQYF.

The genes are TRBV28 and TRBJ1-5; 7 nucleotides line up with TRBD1. The germline V gene encodes CDR1 MDHEN and CDR2 SYDVKM. The CDR3 consists of 16 residues. V shed 2 bases, J shed 4 bases, and the junction held 8 bases outside the gene matches. The CDR3 region is CASSLPGQVWNQPQHF. In nucleotides, the CDR3 is TGTGCCAGCAGTTTACCCGGACAGGTGTGGAATCAGCCCCAGCATTTT.

The rearrangement uses TRBV7-3 and TRBJ1-1, with 8 bases aligning to TRBD1. The junction had 2 bases not matched to a gene; V was cut back by 2 bases and J by 0 bases. Looked up from germline, CDR1 is SGHTA and CDR2 is FQGTGA. The CDR3 is 15 residues long. The CDR3 region is CASSLGTGVNTEAFF. CDR3 DNA: TGTGCCAGCAGCTTAGGGACAGGAGTGAACACTGAAGCTTTCTTT.

Regarding this clone: Other DNA sequences of this sample code for an identical CDR3. CDR3 loop: CASSPQGVEKLFF. DNA for the CDR3: TGTGCCAGCTCACCCCAGGGGGTTGAAAAACTGTTTTTT. V and J are TRBV18 and TRBJ1-4; 7 nucleotides line up with TRBD1. The CDR3 sequence is 13 residues long. Germline trimming cut 3 bases from V and 7 bases from J; bases unmatched to any gene: 2. From germline, CDR1 is KGHSH and CDR2 LQKENI.

This chain joins TRBV5-6 and TRBJ1-1; D unresolved. This CDR3 contains 15 residues. Looked up from germline, CDR1 is SGHDT and CDR2 is YYEEEE. V lost 5 bases, J lost 2 bases, and 16 bases lay in between. Here the CDR3 DNA reads TGTGCCAGCAGTCGGACGACGGGGAGCAACACTGAAGCTTTCTTT. Protein product: CASSRTTGSNTEAFF.

The chain carries TRBV18 and TRBJ1-5, with a weak D call TRBD1 (6 bases). The CDR3 runs to 16 residues. Germline loops: CDR1 KGHSH, CDR2 LQKENI. Trimming stripped 3 bases from V and 4 bases from J, with 16 bases between. The CDR3 spells CASSPGGGPINQPQHF. The CDR3 coding sequence is TGTGCCAGCTCACCGGGGGGGGGCCCGATTAATCAGCCCCAGCATTTT.

The chain joins TRBV3-1 (or the pseudogene TRBV3-2) to TRBJ1-5, with a tentative D call TRBD1 (5 bases). This CDR3 spans 12 amino acids. V lost 4 bases and J lost 10, with 11 bases in between. Germline loops: CDR1 LGHDT, CDR2 YNNKEL (reference sequence). The CDR3 nucleotides read TGTGCCAGCAGCCTCAGGGTGGGTCCCCAGCATTTT. Residues: CASSLRVGPQHF.

There are a few counts of this clone. The rearrangement joins TRBV6-1 to TRBJ1-2, with TRBD1 identical over 7 bases. This CDR3 is 16 amino acids long. The germline gives CDR1 MNHNS, CDR2 SASEGT. With V trimmed by 3 bases and J by 0 bases, 7 bases remained unmatched. The CDR3: CASSERGQSTNYGYTF. In nucleotides, the CDR3 is TGTGCCAGCAGTGAGCGGGGACAGTCAACTAACTATGGCTACACCTTC.

The V call is TRBV6-1, the J call TRBJ2-2, with 8 bases that match TRBD1. Germline V gives CDR1 MNHNS, CDR2 SASEGT. Trimming at V came to 2 bases and at J to 6 bases, leaving 8 bases not matched to a gene. CDR3 length: 16 residues. The DNA of the CDR3 is TGTGCCAGCAGTGAATTCGACAGGGGAGTCCCCGGGGAGCTGTTTTTT. Translated: CASSEFDRGVPGELFF.

V and J are TRBV4-1 and TRBJ2-5; tentative D call: TRBD2 (6 bases). The CDR3 consists of 15 residues. V gave up 3 bases and J gave up 7 bases, with 18 bases separating them. Germline V gene sequence: CDR1 MGHRA, CDR2 YSYEKL. The CDR3 region has the DNA TGCGCCAGCAGCCATGGTCCGGGACTCCGAGTGACCCAGTACTTC. Translated, it gives CASSHGPGLRVTQYF.

This rearrangement joins TRBV9 to TRBJ1-5, with D perhaps matching TRBD1 (5 bases). The V and J ends lost 3 bases and 3 bases respectively, with 13 bases between them. Germline CDR1 is SGDLS and CDR2 is YYNGEE. The CDR3 has 15 amino acids. The CDR3 region is CASSEGGVNNQPQHF. CDR3 in DNA: TGTGCCAGCAGCGAGGGAGGGGTGAACAATCAGCCCCAGCATTTT.

The chain uses TRBV5-4 and TRBJ2-1; 8 bases match TRBD2. Looked up from germline, CDR1 is SGHNT and CDR2 is YYREEE (reference sequence). J was trimmed by 8 bases and V by 3 bases; bases with no gene match: 4. The CDR3 covers 13 residues. The CDR3, as DNA: TGTGCCAGCAGCTACGGGGGGGCCTATGAGCAGTTCTTC. Residues: CASSYGGAYEQFF.

The chain recombines TRBV6-4 with TRBJ2-1; 10 bases align to TRBD1. With 2 bases clipped from V and 2 bases from J, the junction kept 9 bases outside the gene matches. CDR3 length: 18 amino acids. The V gene's germline CDR1 is MRHNA and CDR2 SNTAGT. The CDR3 DNA sequence: TGTGCCAGCAGTGACACCAGGAGAGGACAGGGGGCCTACAATGAGCAGTTCTTC. This encodes CASSDTRRGQGAYNEQFF.

V gene TRBV18 combines with J gene TRBJ2-1; 7 bases are a match to TRBD2. This CDR3 has 17 amino acids. Unmatched junction bases numbered 7, after V lost 2 bases and J lost 0 bases. Germline V gives CDR1 KGHSH, CDR2 LQKENI. The CDR3 DNA is TGTGCCAGCTCACCAGGTTCGCGGGGGTACTCCTACAATGAGCAGTTCTTC. This codes for CASSPGSRGYSYNEQFF. Variable domain in full (rest from reference TRBV18 and TRBJ2-1): NAGVMQNPRHLVRRRGQEARLRCSPMKGHSHVYWYRQLPEEGLKFMVYLQKENIIDESGMPKERFSAEFPKEGPSILRIQQVVRGDSAAYFCASSPGSRGYSYNEQFFGPGTRLTVL.